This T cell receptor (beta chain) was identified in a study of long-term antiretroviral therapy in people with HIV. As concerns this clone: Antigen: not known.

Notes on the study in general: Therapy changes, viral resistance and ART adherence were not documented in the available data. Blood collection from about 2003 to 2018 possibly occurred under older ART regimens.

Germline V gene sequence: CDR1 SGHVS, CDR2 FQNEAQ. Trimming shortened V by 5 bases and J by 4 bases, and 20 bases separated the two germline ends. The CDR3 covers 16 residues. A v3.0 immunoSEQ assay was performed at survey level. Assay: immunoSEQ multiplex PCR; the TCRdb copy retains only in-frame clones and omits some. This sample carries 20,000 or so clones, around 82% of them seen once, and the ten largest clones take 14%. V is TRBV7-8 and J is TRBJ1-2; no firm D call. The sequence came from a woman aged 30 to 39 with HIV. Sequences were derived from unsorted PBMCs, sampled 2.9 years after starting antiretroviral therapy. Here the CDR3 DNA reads TGTGCCAGCAGCCCCGAGACACCTGAAACTATCTATGGCTACACCTTC. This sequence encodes CASSPETPETIYGYTF.